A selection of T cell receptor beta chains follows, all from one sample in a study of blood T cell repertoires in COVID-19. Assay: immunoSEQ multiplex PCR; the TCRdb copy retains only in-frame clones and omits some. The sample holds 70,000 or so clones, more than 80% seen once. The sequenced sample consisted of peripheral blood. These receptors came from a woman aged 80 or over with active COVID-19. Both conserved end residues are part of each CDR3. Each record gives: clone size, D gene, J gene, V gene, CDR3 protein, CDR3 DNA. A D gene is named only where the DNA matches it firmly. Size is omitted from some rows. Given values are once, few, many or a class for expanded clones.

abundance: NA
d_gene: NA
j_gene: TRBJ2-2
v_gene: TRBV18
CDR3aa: CASSRQANTGELFF
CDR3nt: TGTGCCAGCTCTCGACAGGCAAACACCGGGGAGCTGTTTTTT

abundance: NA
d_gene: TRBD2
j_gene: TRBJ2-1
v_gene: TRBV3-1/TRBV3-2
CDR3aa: CASRAGLAGSNEQFF
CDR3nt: TGTGCCAGCAGAGCGGGACTAGCGGGTTCGAATGAGCAGTTCTTC

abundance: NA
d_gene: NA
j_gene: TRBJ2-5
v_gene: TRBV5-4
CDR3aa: CASSFRKQVGETQYF
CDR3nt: TGTGCCAGCAGCTTTCGGAAACAGGTGGGGGAGACCCAGTACTTC

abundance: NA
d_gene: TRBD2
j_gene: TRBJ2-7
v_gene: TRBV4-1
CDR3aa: CASSQDHQRDYEQYF
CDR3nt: TGCGCCAGCAGCCAAGATCATCAGCGGGACTACGAGCAGTACTTC

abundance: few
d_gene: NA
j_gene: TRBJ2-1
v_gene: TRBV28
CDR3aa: CASSGERRGGNEQFF
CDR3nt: TGTGCCAGCAGTGGAGAAAGAAGGGGGGGCAATGAGCAGTTCTTC

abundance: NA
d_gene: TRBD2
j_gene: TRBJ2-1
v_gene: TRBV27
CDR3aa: CASSSLAGGYYNEQFF
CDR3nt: TGTGCCAGCAGTTCCCTAGCGGGAGGGTACTACAATGAGCAGTTCTTC

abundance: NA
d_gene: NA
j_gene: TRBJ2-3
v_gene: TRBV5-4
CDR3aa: CASSLVARPDTQYF
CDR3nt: TGTGCCAGCAGCTTGGTCGCTAGACCTGATACGCAGTATTTT

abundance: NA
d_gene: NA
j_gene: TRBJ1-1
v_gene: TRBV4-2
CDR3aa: CASSPYGGGNTEAFF
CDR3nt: TGTGCCAGCAGCCCTTATGGGGGAGGGAACACTGAAGCTTTCTTT

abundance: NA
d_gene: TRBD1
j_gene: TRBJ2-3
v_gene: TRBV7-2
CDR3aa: CASSLDRLSTDTQYF
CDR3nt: TGTGCCAGCAGCTTGGACAGGCTAAGCACAGATACGCAGTATTTT

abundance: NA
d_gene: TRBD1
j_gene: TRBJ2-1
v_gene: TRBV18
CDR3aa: CASSWTGGSYNEQFF
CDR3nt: TGTGCCAGCTCATGGACAGGGGGCTCCTACAATGAGCAGTTCTTC

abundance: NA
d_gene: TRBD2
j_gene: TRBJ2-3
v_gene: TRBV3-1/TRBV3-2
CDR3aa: CASSQGNKLAGVVADTQYF
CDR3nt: TGTGCCAGCAGCCAAGGGAACAAGCTAGCGGGAGTGGTAGCAGATACGCAGTATTTT

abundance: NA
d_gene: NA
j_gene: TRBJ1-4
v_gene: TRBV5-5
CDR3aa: CASSLFGGGEKLFF
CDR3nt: TGTGCCAGCAGCTTATTCGGTGGGGGGGAAAAACTGTTTTTT

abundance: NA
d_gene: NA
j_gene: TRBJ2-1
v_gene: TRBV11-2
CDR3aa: CASREHTGGQSYNEQFF
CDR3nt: TGTGCCAGCAGAGAACATACGGGAGGACAGAGTTACAATGAGCAGTTCTTC

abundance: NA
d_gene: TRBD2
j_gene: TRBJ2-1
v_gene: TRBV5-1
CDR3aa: CASSKGLADYNEQFF
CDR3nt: TGCGCCAGCAGCAAGGGACTAGCAGACTACAATGAGCAGTTCTTC

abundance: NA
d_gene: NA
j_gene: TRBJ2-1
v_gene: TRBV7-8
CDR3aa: CASSPQGARQFF
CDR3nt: TGTGCCAGCAGCCCCCAAGGGGCGAGGCAGTTCTTC

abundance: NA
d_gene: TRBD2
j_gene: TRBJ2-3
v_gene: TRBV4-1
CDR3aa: CASSPSGAGGADTQYF
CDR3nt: TGCGCCAGCAGCCCCTCCGGAGCGGGAGGAGCAGATACGCAGTATTTT

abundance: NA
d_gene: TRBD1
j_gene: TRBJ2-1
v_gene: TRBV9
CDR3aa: CASSVGQGRTVNEQFF
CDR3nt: TGTGCCAGCAGCGTAGGACAGGGAAGAACGGTTAATGAGCAGTTCTTC

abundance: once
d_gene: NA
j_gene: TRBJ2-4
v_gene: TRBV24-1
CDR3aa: CATSPTKNIQYF
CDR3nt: TGTGCCACCAGTCCCACCAAAAACATTCAGTACTTC

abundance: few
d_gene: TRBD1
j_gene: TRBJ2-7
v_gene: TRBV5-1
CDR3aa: CASTPGQGPYEQYF
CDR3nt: TGCGCCAGCACTCCGGGACAGGGACCCTACGAGCAGTACTTC

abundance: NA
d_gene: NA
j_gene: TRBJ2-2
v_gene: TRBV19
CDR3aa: CASTTRGLYTGELFF
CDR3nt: TGTGCCAGTACTACCCGGGGTTTGTACACCGGGGAGCTGTTTTTT

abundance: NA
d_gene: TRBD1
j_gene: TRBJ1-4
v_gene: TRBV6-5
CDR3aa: CASSPGDRGNEKLFF
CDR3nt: TGTGCCAGCAGTCCCGGGGACAGGGGCAATGAAAAACTGTTTTTT

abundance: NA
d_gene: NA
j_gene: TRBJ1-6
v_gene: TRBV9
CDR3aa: CASSEQIYNSPLHF
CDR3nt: TGTGCCAGCAGCGAACAGATTTATAATTCACCCCTCCACTTT

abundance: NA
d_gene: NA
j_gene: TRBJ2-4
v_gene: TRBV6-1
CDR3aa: CASSGASLAYEGKNIQYF
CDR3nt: TGTGCCAGCAGTGGCGCCTCCCTAGCGTACGAGGGCAAAAACATTCAGTACTTC

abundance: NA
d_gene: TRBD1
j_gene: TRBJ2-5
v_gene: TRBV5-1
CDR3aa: CASSRDRGETQYF
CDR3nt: TGCGCCAGCAGCCGGGACAGGGGTGAGACCCAGTACTTC